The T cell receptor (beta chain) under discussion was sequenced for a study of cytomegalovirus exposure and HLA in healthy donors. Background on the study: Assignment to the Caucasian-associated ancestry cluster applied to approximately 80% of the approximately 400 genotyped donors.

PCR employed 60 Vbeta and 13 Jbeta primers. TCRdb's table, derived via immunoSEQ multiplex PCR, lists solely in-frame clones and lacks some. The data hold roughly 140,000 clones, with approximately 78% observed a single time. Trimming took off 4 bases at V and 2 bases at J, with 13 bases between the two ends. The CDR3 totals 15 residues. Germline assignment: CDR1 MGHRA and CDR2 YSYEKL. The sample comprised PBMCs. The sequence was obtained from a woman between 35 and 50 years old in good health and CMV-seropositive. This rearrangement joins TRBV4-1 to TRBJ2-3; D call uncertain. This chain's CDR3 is CASSLVAALTDTQYF. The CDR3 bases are TGCGCCAGCAGCCTCGTGGCGGCCCTCACAGATACGCAGTATTTT.